The following is a T cell receptor (beta chain) sequence with its context. This entry is derived from a study of shared clonotypes between healthy human individuals. V was cut by 1 base and J by 2 bases, with 3 bases left in between. CDR3 length: 14 residues. Germline CDR1 reads SEHNR; CDR2 reads FQNEAQ (reference sequence). Repertoires were generated with immunoSEQ multiplex PCR, while TCRdb's copy carries only in-frame clones and drops some. The sample lists 1,500,000 or so clones, about 98.5% seen once, with over 0.3% in the top ten. The receptor's source is a man in his thirties or forties in good health. The sample taken for sequencing was naive CD4+ T cells sorted from blood. Subset defined: CD45RA+ positively selected. The genes are TRBV7-9 and TRBJ2-6; D is ambiguous. The CDR3 reads CASSLVAGANVLTF. CDR3 DNA: TGTGCCAGCAGCTTAGTGGCTGGGGCCAACGTCCTGACTTTC.